The clone carrying this TCR beta chain was picked up many times. What it binds is unknown. This record comes from a study of response to subunit inactivated influenza vaccine. Findings and caveats of the study: New T cells are recruited in small numbers by each seasonal influenza vaccination, according to the authors' suggestion.

Per germline, CDR1 SGHKS and CDR2 YYEKEE (reference sequence). The ends were cut back, 2 bases at V and 7 bases at J, with 7 bases in the middle. The CDR3 runs to 11 residues. TCRdb called the RT-PCR reads again in MiXCR, with one record for every CDR3 protein. Of 650,000 to 850,000 distinct CDR3 sequences listed, roughly 13% are singletons. This chain uses TRBV5-5 with TRBJ2-7; D ambiguous. Material: PBMCs from blood, obtained 14 to 15 days before vaccination. The sequence was collected from a man aged 45-65 years who received an inactivated influenza vaccine. CDR3 nucleotide sequence: TGTGCCAGCAGCTTAGGCCCGGAGCAGTACTTC. It yields the protein CASSLGPEQYF.